This T cell receptor (beta chain) was captured by sequencing in a study of T cell repertoires in cytomegalovirus infection. In the study overall: CMV infection plus the matching HLA type was flagged by public TCR beta signatures.

TCRdb itself ran the reads through MiXCR, one entry per CDR3 protein. The sample lists hundreds of thousands of distinct CDR3 sequences; over 9% were seen once. Trimming removed 5 bases from V and 1 base from J, with 17 bases in between. CDR1 and CDR2 from the germline V gene are DFQATT and SNEGSKA (reference sequence). The CDR3 runs to 15 residues. Study-level findings and limits: HLA-C-restricted CMV clonotypes gave the most frequent clonotype in two of eight donors. Based on cumulative public TCR beta family frequency, carriers of CMV plus the relevant HLA were identified.

The table lists this clonotype with many counts. Its target is unknown. The specimen was PBMCs. This chain uses TRBV20-1 with TRBJ2-5; weak D call: TRBD1 (6 bases). The receptor's source is a human donor in good health (CMV status not recorded). Some clones in this sample may be carry-over from other donors' samples. The CDR3 loop is CSAYRSTGLQETQYF. In nucleotides, the CDR3 is TGCAGTGCTTATCGATCAACAGGGCTCCAAGAGACCCAGTACTTC.